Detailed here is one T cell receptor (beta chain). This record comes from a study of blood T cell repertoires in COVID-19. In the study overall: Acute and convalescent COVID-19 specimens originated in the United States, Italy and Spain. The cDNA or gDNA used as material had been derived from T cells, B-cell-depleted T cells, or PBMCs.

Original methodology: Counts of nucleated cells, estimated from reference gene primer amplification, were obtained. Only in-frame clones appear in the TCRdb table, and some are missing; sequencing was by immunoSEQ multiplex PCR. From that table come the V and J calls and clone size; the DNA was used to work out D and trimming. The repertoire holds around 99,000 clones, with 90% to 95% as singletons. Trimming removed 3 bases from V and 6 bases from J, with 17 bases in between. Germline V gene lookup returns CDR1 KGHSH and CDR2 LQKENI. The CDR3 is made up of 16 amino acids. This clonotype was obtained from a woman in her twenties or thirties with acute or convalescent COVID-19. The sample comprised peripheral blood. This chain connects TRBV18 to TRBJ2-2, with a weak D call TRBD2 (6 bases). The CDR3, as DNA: TGTGCCAGCTCACCTCTGACTAGGATCGACGCCGGGGAGCTGTTTTTT. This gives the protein CASSPLTRIDAGELFF.